What follows are 21 T cell receptor beta chains derived from one specimen sequenced in a study of identical twins' blood T cells. TCRdb called the 5' RACE reads again in MiXCR, with one record for every CDR3 protein. The repertoire has roughly 340,000 distinct CDR3 sequences, around 30% of them found once; the top ten carry roughly 5.5%. The sample comprised PBMCs. The receptors were sampled from a woman between 18 and 50 years old in good health.

The CDR3 sequence: CASSGGGKPAGNTIYF. The CDR3 DNA follows: TGTGCCAGCAGCGGAGGTGGTAAGCCCGCTGGAAACACCATATATTTT. The V gene is TRBV9, the J gene TRBJ1-3; D unclear. Germline values: CDR1 SGDLS, CDR2 YYNGEE. V lost 3 bases and J lost 2, with 15 bases in between. This CDR3 has 16 residues.

The rearrangement links TRBV30 to TRBJ1-2, with D tentatively TRBD1 (5 bases). The V gene's germline CDR1 is GTSNPN and CDR2 SVGIG (reference sequence). Trimming pared 8 bases from V and 8 bases from J, leaving 6 bases between. The CDR3 runs to 8 residues. CDR3 DNA: TGTGCCGGGGGGGGCTACACCTTC. Its translation: CAGGGYTF.

V is TRBV5-5 and J is TRBJ2-1, with D tentatively TRBD2 (7 bases). Germline V gene sequence: CDR1 SGHKS, CDR2 YYEKEE (reference sequence). The CDR3 sequence is 19 residues long. V dropped 6 bases and J dropped 8 bases, with 33 bases sitting between them. Here the CDR3 DNA reads TGTGCCAGCACCCAATCTTGGGGGGGCCGAAGGCTAGCGAGCGATGAGCAGTTCTTC. Translation: CASTQSWGGRRLASDEQFF.

This clonotype was seen a handful of times. The CDR3 nucleotides are TGTGCCAGCAGCCAAGAGAGGAATGAGCAGTTCTTC. Its protein is CASSQERNEQFF. The chain combines TRBV9 with TRBJ2-1; unclear D gene. V was cut by 4 bases and J by 7 bases, with 9 bases left in between. Germline V CDR1 and CDR2: SGDLS, YYNGEE. The CDR3 has 12 amino acids.

The CDR3, as DNA: TGTGCCATCAGTGAGAATAGGCAAGATACGCAGTATTTT. Its protein is CAISENRQDTQYF. This chain uses TRBV10-3 with TRBJ2-3; unclear D gene. CDR1 and CDR2 (germline): ENHRY, SYGVKD. Deletions cut 2 bases from V and 5 bases from J, with 8 bases between. CDR3 size: 13 residues.

This clonotype was recorded many times. V gene TRBV28 combines with J gene TRBJ1-2; no clear D gene. Per germline, CDR1 MDHEN and CDR2 SYDVKM. V gave up 2 bases and J gave up 0 bases, with 4 bases separating them. The CDR3 length is 13 residues. CDR3 nucleotide sequence: TGTGCCAGCAGTTTACGGACTAACTATGGCTACACCTTC. This sequence encodes CASSLRTNYGYTF.

The CDR3 reads CASSLESGVEAFF. The CDR3 nucleotides are TGTGCCAGCAGTTTAGAATCGGGGGTTGAAGCTTTCTTT. The J gene is TRBJ1-1, the V gene TRBV12-3 or TRBV12-4; D may be TRBD1 (5 bases). The CDR3 length is 13 residues. V lost 1 base to trimming and J lost 7 bases, with 10 bases between them.

This clonotype has more than one count but fewer than ten. The V and J genes are TRBV4-2 and TRBJ1-1; the match to TRBD1 covers 8 bases. This CDR3 region has 15 residues. Trimming took 4 bases from V and 5 from J; bases not matched to a gene: 9. Germline CDR1 reads LGHNA; CDR2 reads YNFKEQ. The CDR3 loop is CASSPSDRVETEAFF. In DNA, the CDR3 is TGTGCCAGCAGCCCCTCGGACAGGGTCGAGACTGAAGCTTTCTTT.

The sample holds one count of this clonotype. As DNA, the CDR3 is TGTGCTAGTGGTTTGGTACTAGCGGGGGGAAACAATGAGCAGTTCTTC. This gives the protein CASGLVLAGGNNEQFF. The chain combines TRBV12-5 with TRBJ2-1; TRBD2 agrees at 12 bases. The germline V gene encodes CDR1 LGHNT and CDR2 FRNRAP. Losses at the gene ends were 0 bases for V and 5 bases for J; bases not matched to a gene: 2. CDR3 length: 16 residues.

In its sample, this clonotype was seen a few times. This chain uses TRBV19 with TRBJ2-5; D possibly matches TRBD1 or TRBD2 (6 bases each). The germline gives CDR1 LNHDA, CDR2 SQIVND (reference sequence). V gave up 6 bases and J gave up 5 bases, with 16 bases separating them. This CDR3 contains 14 residues. CDR3 DNA sequence: TGTGCCAGTAGGAGGGGGGACCAGAAGGAGACCCAGTACTTC. Residues: CASRRGDQKETQYF.

The genes are TRBV5-6 and TRBJ2-7, with D unresolved. With 4 bases removed from V and 5 bases from J, the gap between germline ends came to 10 bases. Germline V gene lookup returns CDR1 SGHDT and CDR2 YYEEEE. The CDR3 covers 12 residues. The CDR3 protein is CASSVDPDEQYF. The CDR3 nucleotides are TGTGCCAGCAGCGTCGACCCAGACGAGCAGTACTTC. The full variable domain, in which reference TRBV5-6 and TRBJ2-7 provide the parts outside the CDR3, is DAGVTQSPTHLIKTRGQQVTLRCSPKSGHDTVSWYQQALGQGPQFIFQYYEEEERQRGNFPDRFSGHQFPNYSSELNVNALLLGDSALYLCASSVDPDEQYFGPGTRLTVT.

This rearrangement joins TRBV6-2 or TRBV6-3 to TRBJ1-5; the D gene is possibly TRBD1 (5 bases). Trimming pared 5 bases from V and 3 bases from J, leaving 11 bases between. Germline V gene lookup returns CDR1 MNHEY and CDR2 SVGEGT. This CDR3 comprises 14 residues. CDR3 residues: CASSRAGANQPQHF. CDR3 sequence (DNA): TGTGCCAGCAGTCGTGCTGGGGCCAATCAGCCCCAGCATTTT.

This clonotype has a handful of counts. The CDR3 here is CSARDRGEEKLFF. Written as DNA, the CDR3 is TGCAGTGCTAGAGACAGGGGGGAGGAAAAACTGTTTTTT. The J gene is TRBJ1-4, the V gene TRBV20-1; 7 positions agree with TRBD1. Germline CDR1 is DFQATT and CDR2 is SNEGSKA (reference sequence). CDR3 length: 13 residues. The V segment lost 0 bases and the J segment 8 bases; nucleotides outside the gene matches: 3.

In its sample, this clonotype was seen many times. The chain employs TRBV3-1 and TRBJ2-3; D gene ambiguous. The CDR3 is 14 amino acids. Trimming stripped 0 bases from V and 2 bases from J, with 6 bases between. The germline V gene encodes CDR1 LGHDT and CDR2 YNNKEL (reference sequence). The CDR3: CASSQDTFTDTQYF. As DNA, the CDR3 is TGTGCCAGCAGCCAAGATACCTTCACAGATACGCAGTATTTT.

A few counts support this clonotype. Here the CDR3 reads CSVDMGEVYNEQFF. The DNA for the CDR3 is TGCAGCGTTGATATGGGGGAGGTCTACAATGAGCAGTTCTTC. The chain couples TRBV29-1 to TRBJ2-1; a possible D gene is TRBD2 (6 bases). Trimming stripped 3 bases from V and 3 bases from J, with 12 bases between. Germline assignment: CDR1 SQVTM and CDR2 ANQGSEA. This CDR3 is built from 14 residues.

This clonotype came up a few times. This chain uses TRBV12-3 or TRBV12-4 with TRBJ1-2, with a weak D call TRBD1 (6 bases). V shed 6 bases and J shed 8 bases, with 16 bases lying between them. The CDR3 is made up of 13 amino acids. CDR3 amino acids: CASSLFPGQGYTF. The CDR3 DNA is TGTGCCAGCAGCCTATTCCCGGGACAAGGCTACACCTTC.

The gene calls are TRBV2 and TRBJ1-1; 7 bases are shared with TRBD1. Germline assignment: CDR1 SNHLY and CDR2 FYNNEI. The CDR3 loop spans 14 amino acids. Germline trimming cut 6 bases from V and 8 bases from J; bases unmatched to any gene: 12. This CDR3 reads CASSDNSRDREAFF. CDR3 DNA sequence: TGTGCCAGCAGCGACAACTCCCGGGACAGAGAAGCTTTCTTT.

This clonotype appeared a few times. The germline gene is not matched at one end of the junction; a read error may be the cause. The chain links TRBV10-3 to TRBJ1-5; no clear D. CDR3 length: 14 amino acids. Germline CDR1 reads ENHRY; CDR2 reads SYGVKD. Here the CDR3 DNA reads TGTGCCATCAGTGTTGGCGGTGGCAATCAGCTCCAGCATTTT. This gives the protein CAISVGGGNQLQHF.

This clonotype occurred a few times. The chain has TRBV27 and TRBJ2-1, with 10 bases matching TRBD2. The CDR3 has 15 residues. V dropped 6 bases and J dropped 3; count of bases not matched to a gene: 5. Germline V lookup: CDR1 MNHEY, CDR2 SMNVEV (reference sequence). CDR3 DNA sequence: TGTGCCAGCAGCGAACTAGCGGGGTTCTACAATGAGCAGTTCTTC. This gives the protein CASSELAGFYNEQFF.

This sequence joins TRBV20-1 and TRBJ1-4, with D possibly matching TRBD1 (6 bases). The CDR3 is 13 residues long. Trimming removed 6 bases from V and 5 bases from J, with 13 bases in between. Per germline, CDR1 DFQATT and CDR2 SNEGSKA (reference sequence). The CDR3 region is CSAPKGGNEKLFF. For the CDR3, the DNA is TGCAGTGCCCCTAAGGGGGGAAATGAAAAACTGTTTTTT.

There are a few counts of this clonotype. This chain uses TRBV3-1 with TRBJ2-2; D not resolved. The CDR3 contains 13 residues. V lost 1 base and J lost 5, with 5 bases in between. Germline CDR1 and CDR2: LGHDT and YNNKEL (reference sequence). CDR3 protein: CASSQAGTGELFF. DNA of the CDR3: TGTGCCAGCAGCCAAGCCGGGACCGGGGAGCTGTTTTTT.